A selection of T cell receptor beta chains follows, all from one sample in a study of early T cells in non-severe SARS-CoV-2 infection. Each CDR3 protein gets one entry after TCRdb re-called the 5' RACE reads with MiXCR. Of just over 80,000 distinct CDR3 sequences in the sample, about 13% were seen once. The sequenced material came from whole blood. The receptors shown here come from an adult who was a healthcare worker with PCR-confirmed SARS-CoV-2 infection or an uninfected control (not recorded which). The CDR3 runs from the conserved cysteine through the conserved F or W. Each record gives: CDR3 length, J gene, D gene, clone size, V gene, CDR3 protein, CDR3 DNA. D genes are given only for firm matches. Some rows have no size entry. The others give once, few or many, or a class for an expanded clone.

len: 14; j_gene: TRBJ2-7; d_gene: TRBD1; abundance: -; v_gene: TRBV5-1; CDR3aa: CASRTGSRSYEQYF; CDR3nt: TGCGCCAGCAGGACAGGGTCAAGGTCCTACGAGCAGTACTTC
len: 14; j_gene: TRBJ1-6; d_gene: -; abundance: few; v_gene: TRBV7-6; CDR3aa: CVSSLGDPGSPLHF; CDR3nt: TGTGTCAGCAGCTTAGGGGATCCGGGTTCACCCCTCCACTTT
len: 12; j_gene: TRBJ2-2; d_gene: -; abundance: few; v_gene: TRBV29-1; CDR3aa: CSVRGATGELFF; CDR3nt: TGCAGCGTTAGGGGGGCCACCGGGGAGCTGTTTTTT
len: 14; j_gene: TRBJ1-1; d_gene: TRBD1; abundance: many; v_gene: TRBV12-3/TRBV12-4; CDR3aa: CASEDRGLNTEAFF; CDR3nt: TGTGCCAGCGAGGACAGGGGCCTGAACACTGAAGCTTTCTTT
len: 15; j_gene: TRBJ2-3; d_gene: -; abundance: many; v_gene: TRBV18; CDR3aa: CASSPNRVPTDTQYF; CDR3nt: TGTGCCAGCTCACCAAACAGGGTCCCCACAGATACGCAGTATTTT
len: 17; j_gene: TRBJ2-2; d_gene: TRBD2; abundance: -; v_gene: TRBV5-4; CDR3aa: CASRPGTSGGYTGELFF; CDR3nt: TGTGCCAGCAGACCCGGGACTAGCGGGGGCTACACCGGGGAGCTGTTTTTT
len: 14; j_gene: TRBJ1-1; d_gene: -; abundance: many; v_gene: TRBV12-3/TRBV12-4; CDR3aa: CASSLAGQYTEAFF; CDR3nt: TGTGCCAGCAGTCTGGCCGGACAGTACACTGAAGCTTTCTTT
len: 16; j_gene: TRBJ2-7; d_gene: TRBD1; abundance: many; v_gene: TRBV20-1; CDR3aa: CSARDTVAGGHYEQYF; CDR3nt: TGCAGTGCTAGAGATACGGTGGCAGGGGGCCACTACGAGCAGTACTTC
len: 14; j_gene: TRBJ1-1; d_gene: TRBD1; abundance: few; v_gene: TRBV12-3/TRBV12-4; CDR3aa: CASSQQGTLTEAFF; CDR3nt: TGTGCCAGCAGCCAACAGGGGACACTCACTGAAGCTTTCTTT
len: 13; j_gene: TRBJ2-7; d_gene: -; abundance: once; v_gene: TRBV29-1; CDR3aa: CSVVTGRSYEQYF; CDR3nt: TGCAGCGTTGTTACGGGGAGATCGTACGAGCAGTACTTC
len: 15; j_gene: TRBJ1-5; d_gene: -; abundance: few; v_gene: TRBV19; CDR3aa: CASSLRQERDQPQHF; CDR3nt: TGTGCCAGTAGCCTCCGACAGGAGCGGGATCAGCCCCAGCATTTT
len: 15; j_gene: TRBJ2-3; d_gene: -; abundance: many; v_gene: TRBV20-1; CDR3aa: CSARDGKRATDTQYF; CDR3nt: TGCAGTGCTAGAGATGGTAAGCGGGCCACAGATACGCAGTATTTT
len: 14; j_gene: TRBJ2-1; d_gene: -; abundance: few; v_gene: TRBV7-2; CDR3aa: CASSLGGGQPKQFF; CDR3nt: TGTGCCAGCAGCTTAGGGGGGGGCCAACCTAAGCAGTTCTTC
len: 15; j_gene: TRBJ1-1; d_gene: -; abundance: -; v_gene: TRBV6-5; CDR3aa: CASRLNRAANTEAFF; CDR3nt: TGTGCCAGCAGACTAAACAGGGCCGCGAACACTGAAGCTTTCTTT